This T cell receptor (beta chain) derives from a study of cytomegalovirus exposure and HLA in healthy donors. Study overall: The 120 validation repertoires, a later analysis reported, used the same platform as the approximately 730 repertoires from the first cohort.

The CDR3 extends over 14 amino acids. Trimming at V came to 4 bases and at J to 4 bases, leaving 3 bases not matched to a gene. Germline V gene sequence: CDR1 SEHNR, CDR2 FQNEAQ (reference sequence). Study-level points and caveats: Cytomegalovirus status was reportedly diagnosed by the classifier with high sensitivity and specificity. TCR sequences were mostly rare, though some public TCRs occurred in many donors.

Assay used: immunoSEQ multiplex PCR; TCRdb lists only in-frame clones, some missing. Seen here are 240,000 or so clones, approximately 83% observed once, and the top ten hold over 0.95%. This clone occurred once. Its antigen is not known. The sample taken for sequencing was PBMCs. The chain links TRBV7-9 to TRBJ2-1; 8 bases align to TRBD1. This receptor was obtained from a woman aged 25 to 39 in good health and CMV-seropositive. CDR3: CASSSRDRYNEQFF. The CDR3 DNA is TGTGCCAGCAGCTCCCGGGACAGGTACAATGAGCAGTTCTTC.